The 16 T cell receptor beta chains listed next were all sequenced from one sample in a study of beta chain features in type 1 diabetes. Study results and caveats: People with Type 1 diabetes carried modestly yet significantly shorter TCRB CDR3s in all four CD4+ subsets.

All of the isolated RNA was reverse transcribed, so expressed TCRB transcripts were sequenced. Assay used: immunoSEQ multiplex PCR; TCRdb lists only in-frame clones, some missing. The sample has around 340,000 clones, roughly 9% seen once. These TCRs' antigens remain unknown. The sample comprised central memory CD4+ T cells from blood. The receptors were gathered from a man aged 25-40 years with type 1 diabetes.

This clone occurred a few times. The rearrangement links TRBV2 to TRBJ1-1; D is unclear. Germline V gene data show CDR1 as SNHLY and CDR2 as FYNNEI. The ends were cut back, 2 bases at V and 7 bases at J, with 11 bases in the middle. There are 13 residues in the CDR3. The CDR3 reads CASSEPPYGEAFF. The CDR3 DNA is TGTGCCAGCAGTGAACCCCCCTATGGTGAAGCTTTCTTT.

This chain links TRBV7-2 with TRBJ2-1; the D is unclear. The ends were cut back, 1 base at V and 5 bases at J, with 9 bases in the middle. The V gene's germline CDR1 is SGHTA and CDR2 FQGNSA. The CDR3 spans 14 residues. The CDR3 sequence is CASSLGDGHNEQFF. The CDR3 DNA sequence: TGTGCCAGCAGCTTAGGAGACGGCCACAATGAGCAGTTCTTC.

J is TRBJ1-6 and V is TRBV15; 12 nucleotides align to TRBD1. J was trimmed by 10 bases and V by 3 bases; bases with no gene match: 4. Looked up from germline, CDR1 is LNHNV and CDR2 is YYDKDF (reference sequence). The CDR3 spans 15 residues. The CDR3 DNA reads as TGTGCCACCAGCAGGGGACAGGGGGCAAGCTCACCCCTCCACTTT. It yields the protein CATSRGQGASSPLHF.

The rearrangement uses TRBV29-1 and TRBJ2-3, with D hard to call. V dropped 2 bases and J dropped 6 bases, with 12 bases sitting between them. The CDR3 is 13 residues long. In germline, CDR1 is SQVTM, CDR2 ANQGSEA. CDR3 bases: TGCAGCGTTGAAAGGGCAGCATCGGATACGCAGTATTTT. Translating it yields CSVERAASDTQYF.

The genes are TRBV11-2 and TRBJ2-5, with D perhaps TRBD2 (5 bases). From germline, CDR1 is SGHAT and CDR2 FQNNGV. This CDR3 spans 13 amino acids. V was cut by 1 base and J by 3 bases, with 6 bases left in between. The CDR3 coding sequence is TGTGCCAGCAGCTTAGCACTAGAAGAGACCCAGTACTTC. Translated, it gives CASSLALEETQYF.

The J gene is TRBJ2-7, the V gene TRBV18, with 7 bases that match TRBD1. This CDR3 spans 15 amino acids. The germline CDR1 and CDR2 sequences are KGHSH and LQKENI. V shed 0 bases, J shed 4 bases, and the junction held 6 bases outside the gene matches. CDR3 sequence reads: CASSPPGTAYYEQYF. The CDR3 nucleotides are TGTGCCAGCTCACCACCCGGGACAGCCTATTACGAGCAGTACTTC.

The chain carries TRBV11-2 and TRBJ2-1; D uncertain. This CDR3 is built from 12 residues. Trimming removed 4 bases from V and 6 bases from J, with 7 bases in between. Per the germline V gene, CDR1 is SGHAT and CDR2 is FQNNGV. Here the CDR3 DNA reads TGTGCCAGCAGCTGGATGGGCAATGAGCAGTTCTTC. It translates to CASSWMGNEQFF.

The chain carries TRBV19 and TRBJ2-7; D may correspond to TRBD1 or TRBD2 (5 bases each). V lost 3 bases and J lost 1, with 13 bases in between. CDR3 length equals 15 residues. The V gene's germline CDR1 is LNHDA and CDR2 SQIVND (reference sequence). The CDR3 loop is CASSITRGKSYEQYF. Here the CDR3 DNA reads TGTGCCAGTAGTATCACTCGGGGCAAATCCTACGAGCAGTACTTC.

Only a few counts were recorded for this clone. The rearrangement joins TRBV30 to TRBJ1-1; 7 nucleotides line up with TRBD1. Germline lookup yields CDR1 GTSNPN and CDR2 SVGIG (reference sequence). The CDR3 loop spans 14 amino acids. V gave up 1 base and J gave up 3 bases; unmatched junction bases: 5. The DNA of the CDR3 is TGTGCCTGGAGTGCCAAAGGGGGCTACACTGAAGCTTTCTTT. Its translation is CAWSAKGGYTEAFF.

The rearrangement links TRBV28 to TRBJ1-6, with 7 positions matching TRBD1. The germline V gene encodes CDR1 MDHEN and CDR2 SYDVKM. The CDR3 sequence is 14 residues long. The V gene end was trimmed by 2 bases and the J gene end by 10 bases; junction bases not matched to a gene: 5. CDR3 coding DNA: TGTGCCAGCAGTTTAAAGCCAGGGGGGTCACCCCTCCACTTT. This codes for CASSLKPGGSPLHF.

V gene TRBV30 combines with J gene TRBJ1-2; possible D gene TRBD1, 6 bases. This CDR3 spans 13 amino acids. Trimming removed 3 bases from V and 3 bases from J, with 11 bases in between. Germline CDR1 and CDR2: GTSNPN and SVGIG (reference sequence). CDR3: CAWRQGLHYGYTF. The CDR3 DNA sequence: TGTGCCTGGAGACAGGGCCTTCACTATGGCTACACCTTC.

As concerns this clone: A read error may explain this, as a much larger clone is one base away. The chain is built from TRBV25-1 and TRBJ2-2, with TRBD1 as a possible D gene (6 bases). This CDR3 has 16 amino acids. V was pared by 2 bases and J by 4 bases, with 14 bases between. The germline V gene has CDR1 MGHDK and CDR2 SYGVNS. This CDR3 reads CASSEPGAAGTGELFF. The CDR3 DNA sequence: TGTGCCAGCAGTGAACCAGGGGCGGCGGGCACCGGGGAGCTGTTTTTT.

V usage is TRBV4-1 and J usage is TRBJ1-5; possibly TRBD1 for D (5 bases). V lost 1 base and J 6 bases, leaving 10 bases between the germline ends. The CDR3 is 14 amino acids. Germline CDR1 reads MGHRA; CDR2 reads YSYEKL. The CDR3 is CASSQVQGGQPQHF. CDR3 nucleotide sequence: TGCGCCAGCAGCCAAGTTCAGGGCGGTCAGCCCCAGCATTTT.

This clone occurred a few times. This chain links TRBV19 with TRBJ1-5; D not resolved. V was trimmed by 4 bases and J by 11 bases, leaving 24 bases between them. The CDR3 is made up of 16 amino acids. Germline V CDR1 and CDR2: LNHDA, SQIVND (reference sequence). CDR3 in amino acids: CASSTQTARDARSQHF. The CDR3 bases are TGTGCCAGTAGTACCCAAACGGCACGCGACGCCAGGTCCCAGCATTTT.

The CDR3 sequence: CASSPSDRSSYEQYF. DNA of the CDR3: TGTGCCAGTAGTCCGTCGGACAGAAGCTCCTACGAGCAGTACTTC. The chain combines TRBV19 with TRBJ2-7; D may be TRBD1 (6 bases). The CDR3 sequence is 15 residues long. Per the germline V gene, CDR1 is LNHDA and CDR2 is SQIVND (reference sequence). V dropped 5 bases and J dropped 0 bases, with 14 bases sitting between them. Combining the CDR3 with reference TRBV19 and TRBJ2-7 gives the whole variable domain DGGITQSPKYLFRKEGQNVTLSCEQNLNHDAMYWYRQDPGQGLRLIYYSQIVNDFQKGDIAEGYSVSREKKESFPLTVTSAQKNPTAFYLCASSPSDRSSYEQYFGPGTRLTVT.

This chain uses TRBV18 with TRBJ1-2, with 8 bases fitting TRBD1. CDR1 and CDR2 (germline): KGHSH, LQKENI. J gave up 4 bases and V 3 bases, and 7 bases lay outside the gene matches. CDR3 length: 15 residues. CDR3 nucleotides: TGTGCCAGCTCACCTGTACAGGGGGAAAGCTATGGCTACACCTTC. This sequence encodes CASSPVQGESYGYTF.